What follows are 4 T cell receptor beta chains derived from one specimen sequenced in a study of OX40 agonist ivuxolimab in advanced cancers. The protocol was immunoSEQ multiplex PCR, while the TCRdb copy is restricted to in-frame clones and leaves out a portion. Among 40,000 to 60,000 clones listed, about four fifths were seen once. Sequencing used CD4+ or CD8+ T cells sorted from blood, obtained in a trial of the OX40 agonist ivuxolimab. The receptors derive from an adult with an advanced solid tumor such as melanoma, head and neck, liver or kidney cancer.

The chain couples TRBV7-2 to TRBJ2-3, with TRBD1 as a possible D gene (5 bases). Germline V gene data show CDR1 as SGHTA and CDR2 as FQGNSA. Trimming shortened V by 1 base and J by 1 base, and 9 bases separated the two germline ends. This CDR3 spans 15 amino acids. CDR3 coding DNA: TGTGCCAGCAGCTTAGACAGGCGAGGCACAGATACGCAGTATTTT. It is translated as CASSLDRRGTDTQYF.

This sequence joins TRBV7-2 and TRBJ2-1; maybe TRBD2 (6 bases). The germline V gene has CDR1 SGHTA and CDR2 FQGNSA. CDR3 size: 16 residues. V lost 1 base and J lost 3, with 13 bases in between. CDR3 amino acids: CASSLESGRGYNEQFF. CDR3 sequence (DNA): TGTGCCAGCAGCTTAGAGTCAGGGCGGGGCTACAATGAGCAGTTCTTC.

The CDR3 is CASSTRDYNSPLHF. CDR3 sequence (DNA): TGTGCCAGTAGTACCCGGGACTATAATTCACCCCTCCACTTT. This chain uses TRBV19 with TRBJ1-6; D is uncertain. The CDR3 is 14 residues long. V was trimmed by 4 bases and J by 3 bases, leaving 7 bases between them. Germline CDR1 and CDR2: LNHDA and SQIVND (reference sequence). Full variable domain (outside the CDR3, taken from reference TRBV19 and TRBJ1-6): DGGITQSPKYLFRKEGQNVTLSCEQNLNHDAMYWYRQDPGQGLRLIYYSQIVNDFQKGDIAEGYSVSREKKESFPLTVTSAQKNPTAFYLCASSTRDYNSPLHFGNGTRLTVT.

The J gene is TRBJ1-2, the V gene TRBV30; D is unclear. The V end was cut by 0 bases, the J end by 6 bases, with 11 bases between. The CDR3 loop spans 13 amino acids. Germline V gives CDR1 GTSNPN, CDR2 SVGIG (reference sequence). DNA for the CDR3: TGTGCCTGGAGTGTTAAGGGTTCAAATGGCTACACCTTC. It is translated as CAWSVKGSNGYTF.